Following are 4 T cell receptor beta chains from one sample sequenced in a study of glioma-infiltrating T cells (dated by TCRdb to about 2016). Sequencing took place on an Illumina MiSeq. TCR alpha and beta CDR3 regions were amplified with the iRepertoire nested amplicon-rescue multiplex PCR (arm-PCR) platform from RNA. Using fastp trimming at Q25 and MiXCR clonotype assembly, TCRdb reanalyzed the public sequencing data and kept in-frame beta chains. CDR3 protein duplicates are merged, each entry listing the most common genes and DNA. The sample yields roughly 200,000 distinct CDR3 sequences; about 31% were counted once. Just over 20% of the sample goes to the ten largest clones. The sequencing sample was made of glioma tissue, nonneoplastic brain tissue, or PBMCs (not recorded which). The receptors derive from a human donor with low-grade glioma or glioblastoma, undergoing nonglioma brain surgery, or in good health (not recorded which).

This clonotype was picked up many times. The CDR3 loop reads CASSQGRSGDTQYF. The CDR3 DNA is TGTGCCAGCAGCCAAGGACGATCCGGAGATACGCAGTATTTT. This rearrangement joins TRBV3-1 to TRBJ2-3; D is undetermined. Germline CDR1 is LGHDT and CDR2 is YNNKEL (reference sequence). Deletions cut 1 base from V and 5 bases from J, with 10 bases between. This CDR3 contains 14 residues.

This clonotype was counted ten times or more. The CDR3 DNA reads TGTGCCATCACCCAGGGAAGGGGGGGTGGAACAGATACGCAGTATTTT. Its protein is CAITQGRGGGTDTQYF. The rearrangement joins TRBV10-3 to TRBJ2-3; tentative D call: TRBD2 (7 bases). This CDR3 is built from 16 residues. Trimming took 7 bases from V and 3 from J, leaving 20 bases between them. The germline V gene encodes CDR1 ENHRY and CDR2 SYGVKD.

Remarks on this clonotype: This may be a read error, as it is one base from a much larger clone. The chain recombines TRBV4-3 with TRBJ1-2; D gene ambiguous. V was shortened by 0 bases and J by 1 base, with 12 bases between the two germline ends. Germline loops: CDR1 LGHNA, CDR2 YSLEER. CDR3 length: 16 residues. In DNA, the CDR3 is TGCGCCAGCAGCCAAGATGGTGGAGATAATAACTATGGCTACACCTTC. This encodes CASSQDGGDNNYGYTF.

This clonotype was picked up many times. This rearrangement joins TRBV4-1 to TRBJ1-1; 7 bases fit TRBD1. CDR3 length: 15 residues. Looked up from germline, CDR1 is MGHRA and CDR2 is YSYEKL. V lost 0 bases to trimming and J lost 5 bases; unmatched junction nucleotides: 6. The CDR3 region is CASSQDLQGLTEAFF. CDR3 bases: TGCGCCAGCAGCCAAGATTTACAGGGGTTGACTGAAGCTTTCTTT.